This entry lists 5 T cell receptor beta chains sequenced from one sample in a study of blood T cells in healthy people across ages. A sample-barcoded 5' primer and a J-beta primer mix were used in a second PCR of about 7 to 12 cycles. Via MiXCR, TCRdb re-called the 5' RACE reads, giving one row per CDR3 protein. Here the sample spans hundreds of thousands of distinct CDR3 sequences, around 41% being singletons. Sequencing used blood. The receptors here all came from a man older than 75 in good health.

This clonotype was found a few times. This chain uses TRBV6-1 with TRBJ2-5; TRBD2 matches 14 bases. The CDR3 has 17 amino acids. V trimming: 6 bases; J trimming: 5 bases; junction bases outside the gene matches: 11. The germline gives CDR1 MNHNS, CDR2 SASEGT. This CDR3 is CASRTRRLAGGRETQYF. In nucleotides, the CDR3 is TGTGCCAGCAGAACCCGTAGACTAGCGGGAGGGAGGGAGACCCAGTACTTC.

The V and J genes are TRBV20-1 and TRBJ1-5; D is uncertain. From germline, CDR1 is DFQATT and CDR2 SNEGSKA (reference sequence). V was pared by 0 bases and J by 0 bases, with 9 bases between. This CDR3 region has 15 residues. Here the CDR3 DNA reads TGCAGTGCTAGAGAGGGCGGCTATAGCAATCAGCCCCAGCATTTT. Translating it yields CSAREGGYSNQPQHF.

This clonotype was observed many times. This chain links TRBV28 with TRBJ2-5, with TRBD2 as a possible D gene (6 bases). The ends were cut back, 2 bases at V and 1 base at J, with 11 bases in the middle. The CDR3 is 15 residues long. Germline V CDR1 and CDR2: MDHEN, SYDVKM. CDR3 coding DNA: TGTGCCAGCAGTTTACCCGGCGGGACCCAAGAGACCCAGTACTTC. Its protein product is CASSLPGGTQETQYF.

The chain couples TRBV6-2 or TRBV6-3 to TRBJ2-2; maybe TRBD2 (6 bases). The CDR3 extends over 15 amino acids. The germline CDR1 and CDR2 sequences are MNHEY and SVGEGT. V lost 4 bases to trimming and J lost 4 bases, with 13 bases between them. The CDR3 DNA follows: TGTGCCAGCAGTTCTCGTCAGGGAGGCACCGGGGAGCTGTTTTTT. Translation gives CASSSRQGGTGELFF.

This clonotype turned up a few times. V and J are TRBV20-1 and TRBJ2-1; no firm D call. The V end lost 6 bases, the J end lost 9 bases, and 21 bases lay between the germline ends. This CDR3 region has 14 residues. Germline V gene sequence: CDR1 DFQATT, CDR2 SNEGSKA (reference sequence). The chain's CDR3 is CSAPGQVLSGEQFF. In DNA form, the CDR3 reads TGCAGTGCCCCCGGGCAGGTGCTGTCAGGTGAGCAGTTCTTC.